The T cell receptor (beta chain) under discussion was sequenced for a study of human T cells and chemical hapten exposure. Study-level information: Patch tests put 0.01% DPC on the upper back, and the results were checked at 6 days.

Time point meaning: patch test 2, 6 weeks after DPC sensitization. Treatment defined: therapeutic diphenylcyclopropenone sensitization with weekly scalp DPC. Germline lookup yields CDR1 LNHDA and CDR2 SQIVND (reference sequence). Trimming removed 3 bases at V and 6 bases at J, with 15 bases between. The CDR3 length is 15 residues. From the RACE reads, TCRdb called clonotypes with MiXCR, one entry per CDR3 protein. The table shows around 100,000 distinct CDR3 sequences, with over 10% occurring only once. The sequence was collected from a woman aged 40 to 50 with alopecia areata. Some clones in this sample may be carry-over from other donors' samples. The chain couples TRBV19 to TRBJ2-1; D might be TRBD2 (5 bases). The specimen was whole blood, collected in connection with sensitization to the hapten diphenylcyclopropenone (DPC). CDR3 amino acids: CASSIGETVRNEQFF. CDR3 coding DNA: TGTGCCAGTAGTATTGGGGAGACGGTGCGCAATGAGCAGTTCTTC.